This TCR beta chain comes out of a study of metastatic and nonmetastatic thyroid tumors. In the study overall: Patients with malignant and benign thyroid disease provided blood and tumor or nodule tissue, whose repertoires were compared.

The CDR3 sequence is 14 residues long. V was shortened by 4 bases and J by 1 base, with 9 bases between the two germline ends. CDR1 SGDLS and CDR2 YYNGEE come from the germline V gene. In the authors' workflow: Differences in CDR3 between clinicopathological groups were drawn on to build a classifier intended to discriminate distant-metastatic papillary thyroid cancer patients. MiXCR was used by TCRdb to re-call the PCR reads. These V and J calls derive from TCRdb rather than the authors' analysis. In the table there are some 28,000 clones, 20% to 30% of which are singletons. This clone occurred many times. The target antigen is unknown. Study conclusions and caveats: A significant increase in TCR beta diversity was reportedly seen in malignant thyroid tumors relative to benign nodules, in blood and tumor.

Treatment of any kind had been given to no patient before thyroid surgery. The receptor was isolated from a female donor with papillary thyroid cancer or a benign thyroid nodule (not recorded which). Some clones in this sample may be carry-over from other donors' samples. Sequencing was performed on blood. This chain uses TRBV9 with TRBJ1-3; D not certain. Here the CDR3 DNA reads TGTGCCAGCAGCCCCTCCGGTTCTGGAAACACCATATATTTT. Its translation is CASSPSGSGNTIYF.